This T cell receptor (beta chain) was retrieved from a study of cytomegalovirus exposure and HLA in healthy donors. Whole-study findings and limits: Presence/absence analyses assumed roughly uniform sequencing depth across donors. A later examination showed that TCR association rates differed by HLA locus, with DRB1 most and HLA-C fewest. It was reportedly the case that the classifier diagnosed cytomegalovirus status with high specificity and sensitivity.

A multiplex PCR was run with 60 Vbeta primers and 13 Jbeta primers. Measured with immunoSEQ multiplex PCR; TCRdb has only the in-frame clones, and not every one. The repertoire includes more than 95,000 clones, about 80% of them detected once, and over 2.5% sits in the top ten. The CDR3 contains 14 residues. J was trimmed by 2 bases and V by 0 bases; bases with no gene match: 2. Germline V gene data show CDR1 as SGDLS and CDR2 as YYNGEE. This clone was recorded a few times. Its antigen remains unknown. The sequence derives from a woman aged 45-60 years in good health and CMV-seronegative. The V gene is TRBV9, the J gene TRBJ2-7, with TRBD1 identical over 7 bases. Sequenced material: PBMCs. CDR3 sequence: CASSVGGGAYEQYF. The CDR3 DNA follows: TGTGCCAGCAGCGTAGGAGGGGGCGCCTACGAGCAGTACTTC. The variable domain in full, completed from reference TRBV9 and TRBJ2-7, reads DSGVTQTPKHLITATGQRVTLRCSPRSGDLSVYWYQQSLDQGLQFLIQYYNGEERAKGNILERFSAQQFPDLHSELNLSSLELGDSALYFCASSVGGGAYEQYFGPGTRLTVT.